This TCR beta chain came from a study of cytomegalovirus exposure and HLA in healthy donors. Study overall: Samples from HLA-typed donors yielded 65 million to 90 million unique TCRs in an early data release.

Germline-derived CDR1 and CDR2 are MNHEY and SVGAGI. V shed 0 bases and J shed 8 bases, with 10 bases lying between them. The CDR3 runs 13 residues. The PCR was carried out with 60 Vbeta primers and 13 Jbeta primers. The assay was immunoSEQ multiplex PCR, and TCRdb's table has in-frame clones only and misses some. The top ten hold nearly 7% of the sample, which has approximately 140,000 clones, about 78% seen once. The TCR was taken from a middle-aged man in good health and CMV-seropositive. The V gene is TRBV6-5, the J gene TRBJ1-2; D remains ambiguous. Sequencing used PBMCs. Here the CDR3 reads CASSYSAERGYTF. The CDR3 coding sequence is TGTGCCAGCAGTTACTCAGCGGAAAGAGGCTACACCTTC.